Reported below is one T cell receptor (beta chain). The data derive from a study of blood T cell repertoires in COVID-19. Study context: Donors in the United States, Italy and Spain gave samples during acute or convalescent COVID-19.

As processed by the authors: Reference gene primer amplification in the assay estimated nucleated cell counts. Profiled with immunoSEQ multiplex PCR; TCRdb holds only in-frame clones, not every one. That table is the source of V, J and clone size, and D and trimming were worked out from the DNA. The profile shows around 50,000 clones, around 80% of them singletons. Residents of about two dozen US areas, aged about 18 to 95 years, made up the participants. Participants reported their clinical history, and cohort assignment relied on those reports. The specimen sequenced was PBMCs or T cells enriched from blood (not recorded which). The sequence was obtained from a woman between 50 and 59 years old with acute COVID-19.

The CDR3, as DNA: TGTGCCAGTAGTCTTCACACTGAAGCTTTCTTT. This encodes CASSLHTEAFF. The V and J genes are TRBV19 and TRBJ1-1; D ambiguous. V shed 5 bases and J shed 3 bases, with 4 bases lying between them. CDR3 length equals 11 residues. Germline CDR1 is LNHDA and CDR2 is SQIVND (reference sequence). The variable domain in full, completed from reference TRBV19 and TRBJ1-1, reads DGGITQSPKYLFRKEGQNVTLSCEQNLNHDAMYWYRQDPGQGLRLIYYSQIVNDFQKGDIAEGYSVSREKKESFPLTVTSAQKNPTAFYLCASSLHTEAFFGQGTRLTVV.